This T cell receptor beta chain was observed in a study of graft-versus-host responses after intestinal transplantation. For the study at large: Those transplanted obtained multivisceral, liver-intestinal, or isolated intestinal grafts. Among the recipients, all got anti-thymocyte globulin induction and then tacrolimus and steroids for around 3 years.

The table came from immunoSEQ multiplex PCR; TCRdb's copy has only in-frame clones and leaves some out. The table lists tens of thousands of clones, just over 90% of them singletons. Findings and limits, study-wide: Recipient marrow held GvH clones, some first seen in ileum or blood. Graft-versus-host to host-versus-graft clonal ratios in allografts were high in patients with graft-donor T cell macrochimerism.

On this clone: Its antigen is currently unknown.

This TCR was sampled from a human donor who received an intestinal transplant. Sequences were derived from unstimulated CD8+ T cells sorted from spleen or lymph node cells, sampled before intestinal transplant.

The CDR3 loop reads CASSPEHGTSTDTQYF. The CDR3 bases are TGTGCCAGCAGCCCTGAACATGGAACTAGCACAGATACGCAGTATTTT. The V gene is TRBV7-6, the J gene TRBJ2-3; no clear D gene. CDR3 size: 16 residues. Per germline, CDR1 SGHVS and CDR2 FNYEAQ. Trimming stripped 5 bases from V and 0 bases from J, with 15 bases between. The complete variable domain, with remaining parts taken from reference TRBV7-6 and TRBJ2-3, reads GAGVSQSPRYKVTKRGQDVALRCDPISGHVSLYWYRQALGQGPEFLTYFNYEAQQDKSGLPNDRFSAERPEGSISTLTIQRTEQRDSAMYRCASSPEHGTSTDTQYFGPGTRLTVL.